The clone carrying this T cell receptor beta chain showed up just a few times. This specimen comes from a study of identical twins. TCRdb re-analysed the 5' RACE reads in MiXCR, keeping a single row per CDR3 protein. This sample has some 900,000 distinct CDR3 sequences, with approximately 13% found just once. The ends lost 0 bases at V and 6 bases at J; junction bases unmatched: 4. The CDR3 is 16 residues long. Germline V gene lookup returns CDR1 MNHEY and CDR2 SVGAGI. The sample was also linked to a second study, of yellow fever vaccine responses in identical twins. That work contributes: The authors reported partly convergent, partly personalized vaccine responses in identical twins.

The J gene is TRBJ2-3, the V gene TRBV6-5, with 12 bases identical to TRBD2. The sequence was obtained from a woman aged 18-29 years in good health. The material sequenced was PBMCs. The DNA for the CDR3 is TGTGCCAGCAGTTACTCATCTAGCGGGGGGGCGGATACGCAGTATTTT. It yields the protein CASSYSSSGGADTQYF.